There are a few counts of the clone carrying this T cell receptor beta chain. Its specificity is not known. This sample stems from a study of CD8 T cells in ankylosing spondylitis. Construction of TCR beta libraries was performed using quantitative 5'-RACE with molecular barcodes. TCRdb re-derived calls from the 5' RACE reads in MiXCR, one entry per CDR3 protein. This sample carries fewer than 550,000 distinct CDR3 sequences, roughly 5% of them seen once, and the ten largest clones take 3.5%. CDR1 is SGHDN, CDR2 FVKESK, per germline. The V gene lost 2 bases and the J gene lost 3 bases, with 11 bases spanning the gap. The CDR3 loop spans 14 amino acids. Study-wide points: Ankylosing spondylitis blood appeared to be characterized by a TCR beta motif of several highly homologous variants. Within peripheral blood, clones linked to disease were CD8+ and relatively rare. Enrichment of disease-linked clones was reportedly significant in matched ankylosing spondylitis synovial fluid.

This TCR derives from a male donor with ankylosing spondylitis. Sequenced sample: blood, either unsorted or a sorted T cell fraction (not recorded which). The genes are TRBV14 and TRBJ2-7; TRBD2 might be the D (6 bases). CDR3 sequence: CASSQFRESYEQYF. DNA for the CDR3: TGTGCCAGCAGCCAATTTCGGGAGAGCTACGAGCAGTACTTC.